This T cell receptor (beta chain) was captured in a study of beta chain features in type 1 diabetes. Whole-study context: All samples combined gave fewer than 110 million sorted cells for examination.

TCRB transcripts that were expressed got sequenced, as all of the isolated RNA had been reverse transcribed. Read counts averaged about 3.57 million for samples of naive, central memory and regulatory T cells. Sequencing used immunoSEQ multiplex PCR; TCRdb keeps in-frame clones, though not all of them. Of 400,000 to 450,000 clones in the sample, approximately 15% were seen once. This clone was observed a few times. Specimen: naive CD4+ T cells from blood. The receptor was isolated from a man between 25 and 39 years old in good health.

Here the CDR3 DNA reads TGCGCCAGCAGTCCCCCTAGCGGATTCACAGATACGCAGTATTTT. Its translation is CASSPPSGFTDTQYF. V gene TRBV5-1 combines with J gene TRBJ2-3, with TRBD2 matching over 7 bases. The V segment lost 5 bases and the J segment 2 bases; nucleotides outside the gene matches: 8. The V gene's germline CDR1 is SGHRS and CDR2 YFSETQ. The CDR3 runs to 15 residues.